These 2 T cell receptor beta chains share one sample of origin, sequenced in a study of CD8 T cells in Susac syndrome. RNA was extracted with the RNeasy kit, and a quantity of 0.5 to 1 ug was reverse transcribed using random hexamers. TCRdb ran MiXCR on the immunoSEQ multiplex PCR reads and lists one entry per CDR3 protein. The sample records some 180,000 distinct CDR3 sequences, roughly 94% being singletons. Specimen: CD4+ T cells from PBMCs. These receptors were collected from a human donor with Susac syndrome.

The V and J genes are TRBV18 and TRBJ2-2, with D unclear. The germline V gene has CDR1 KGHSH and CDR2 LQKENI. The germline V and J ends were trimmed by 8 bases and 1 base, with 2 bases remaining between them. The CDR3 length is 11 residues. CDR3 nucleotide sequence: TGTGCCAGCCTGAACACCGGGGAGCTGTTTTTT. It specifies CASLNTGELFF.

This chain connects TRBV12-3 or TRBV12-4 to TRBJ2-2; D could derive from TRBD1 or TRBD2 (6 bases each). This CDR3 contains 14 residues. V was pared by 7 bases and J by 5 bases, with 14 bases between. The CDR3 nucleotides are TGTGCCAGCACTAAAGGGGGAGGAACCGGGGAGCTGTTTTTT. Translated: CASTKGGGTGELFF.